Listed below are T cell receptor beta chains from one sample, sequenced in a study of T cells in Graves' hyperthyroidism and ophthalmopathy. TCRdb re-analysed the multiplex PCR reads in MiXCR, keeping a single row per CDR3 protein. The top ten clones hold 26% of a sample with approximately 510,000 distinct CDR3 sequences, roughly 20% of them seen once. Material for sequencing was blood. The receptor source for this set is a young man with Graves' hyperthyroidism. The CDR3 runs from the conserved cysteine through the conserved F or W. The D gene is left open where the match is weak. Clone size is shown for a subset of rows, as once, few, many or a class of expanded clone.

v_gene	d_gene	abundance	j_gene	CDR3aa	CDR3nt
TRBV3-1	-	-	TRBJ1-1	CASSLGLPGAEAFF	TGTGCCAGCAGCCTAGGTCTCCCCGGGGCTGAAGCTTTCTTT
TRBV28	TRBD1	-	TRBJ2-7	CASSAGQGVPYEQYF	TGTGCCAGCAGTGCGGGACAGGGGGTCCCCTACGAGCAGTACTTC
TRBV20-1	TRBD1	many	TRBJ2-7	CSARRDRFYEQYF	TGCAGCGCTAGACGGGACAGGTTCTACGAGCAGTACTTC
TRBV6-1	-	-	TRBJ1-1	CASSTGLGEAFF	TGTGCCAGCAGTACGGGGTTGGGGGAAGCTTTCTTT
TRBV27	TRBD1	many	TRBJ2-7	CASSLSQGQSPEQYF	TGTGCCAGCAGTTTATCGCAGGGACAGTCTCCCGAGCAGTACTTC
TRBV6-5	-	many	TRBJ1-6	CASGGIYNSPLHF	TGTGCCAGCGGGGGAATTTATAATTCACCCCTCCACTTT
TRBV27	-	many	TRBJ2-2	CASSSHQGSVGELFF	TGTGCCAGCAGTTCCCACCAGGGGAGTGTCGGGGAGCTGTTTTTT
TRBV28	-	many	TRBJ1-1	CASRGGYRRGGLNTEAFF	TGTGCCAGCAGAGGGGGGTACAGGAGGGGAGGGTTGAACACTGAAGCTTTCTTT
TRBV20-1	-	many	TRBJ2-5	CSAREWRSAAQYF	TGCAGTGCTAGAGAATGGCGGTCCGCGGCCCAGTACTTC
TRBV30	TRBD1	few	TRBJ1-1	CAWSVNRDSEAFF	TGTGCCTGGAGTGTAAATCGGGACAGTGAAGCTTTCTTT
TRBV11-2	-	many	TRBJ2-5	CASSRTTETQYF	TGTGCCAGCAGCCGAACTACGGAGACCCAGTACTTC